This passage covers 7 T cell receptor beta chains from one sample sequenced in a study of regulatory T cells in long-lasting Graves disease. Library construction for TCR beta used iRepertoire HTBI primers and Arm-PCR of CDR3 regions. TCRdb passed the multiplex PCR reads through MiXCR, listing each CDR3 protein once. The sample shows about 470,000 distinct CDR3 sequences, less than 25% of them seen only once. Noted time point: persistent/refractory GD, antithyroid drugs over 5 years with positive TRAb. Generation of the TCR library employed RNA extracted from PBMCs. Material: peripheral blood mononuclear cells (PBMCs), obtained when the disease was refractory, from a patient treated with antithyroid drugs. The receptors come from a female donor with Graves disease.

Ten or more counts support this clonotype. Mismatch with germline at one junction end may stem from a read error. The chain uses TRBV7-9 and TRBJ1-5; D uncertain. Germline lookup yields CDR1 SEHNR and CDR2 FQNEAQ (reference sequence). This CDR3 contains 14 residues. The CDR3 region has the DNA TGTGCCAGCAGTTTAGGTCAGATCAATCAGCCCCAGCATTTT. Translation: CASSLGQINQPQHF.

This clonotype was observed many times. The chain combines TRBV6-2 or TRBV6-3 with TRBJ1-1; the D gene is possibly TRBD1 (6 bases). This CDR3 is built from 15 residues. Germline assignment: CDR1 MNHEY and CDR2 SVGEGT. V shed 4 bases and J shed 1 base, with 13 bases lying between them. The CDR3 DNA reads as TGTGCCAGCAGTTCCCTAGAGACAGGGAACACTGAAGCTTTCTTT. Its translation is CASSSLETGNTEAFF.

The genes are TRBV30 and TRBJ1-5; D is perhaps TRBD1 (6 bases). The CDR3 has 14 amino acids. V lost 3 bases and J lost 0, with 9 bases in between. The germline gives CDR1 GTSNPN, CDR2 SVGIG (reference sequence). The CDR3 DNA follows: TGTGCCTGGAGGGACAGATCTAGCAATCAGCCCCAGCATTTT. It encodes CAWRDRSSNQPQHF.

The gene calls are TRBV29-1 and TRBJ2-5, with TRBD1 matching 11 bases. The CDR3 consists of 13 residues. CDR1 and CDR2 (germline): SQVTM, ANQGSEA. J was trimmed by 9 bases and V by 4 bases; bases with no gene match: 7. The DNA for the CDR3 is TGCAGCGTTGGCAGGGGACAGGGGGGGGCCCAGTACTTC. Translating gives CSVGRGQGGAQYF.

V usage is TRBV20-1 and J usage is TRBJ1-1; D unclear. The CDR3 has 14 residues. Trimming stripped 0 bases from V and 8 bases from J, with 16 bases between. Germline CDR1 is DFQATT and CDR2 is SNEGSKA (reference sequence). CDR3: CSARDPRASREAFF. In nucleotides, the CDR3 is TGCAGTGCTAGAGATCCCCGGGCCTCCCGGGAAGCTTTCTTT.

This rearrangement joins TRBV29-1 to TRBJ1-1; D is undetermined. Between the trimmed V and J ends, which lost 4 bases and 5 bases, there was a span of 8 bases. The CDR3 loop spans 11 amino acids. CDR1 is SQVTM and CDR2 is ANQGSEA in the germline V gene. The CDR3 is CSVGVETEAFF. DNA of the CDR3: TGCAGCGTTGGGGTGGAGACTGAAGCTTTCTTT.

At least ten counts were recorded for this clonotype. The V call is TRBV7-2, the J call TRBJ1-6, with D perhaps TRBD1 (5 bases). The CDR3 is made up of 17 amino acids. Per germline, CDR1 SGHTA and CDR2 FQGNSA. The V gene lost 5 bases and the J gene lost 7 bases, with 21 bases spanning the gap. This CDR3 is CASSRSRVQGTNSPLHF. CDR3 nucleotide sequence: TGTGCCAGCAGCCGATCCAGGGTTCAGGGCACGAATTCACCCCTCCACTTT.